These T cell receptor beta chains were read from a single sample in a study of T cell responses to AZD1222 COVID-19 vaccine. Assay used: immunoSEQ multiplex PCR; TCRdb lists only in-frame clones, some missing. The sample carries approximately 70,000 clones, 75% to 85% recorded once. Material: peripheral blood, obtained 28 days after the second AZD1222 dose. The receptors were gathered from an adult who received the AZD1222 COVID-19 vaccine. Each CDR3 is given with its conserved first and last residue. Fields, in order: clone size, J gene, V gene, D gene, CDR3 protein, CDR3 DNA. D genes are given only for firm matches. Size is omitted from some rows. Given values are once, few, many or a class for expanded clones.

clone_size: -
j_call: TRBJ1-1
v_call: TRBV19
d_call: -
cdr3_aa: CASSIGQQKLNTEAFF
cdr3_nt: TGTGCCAGTAGTATCGGTCAGCAAAAATTGAACACTGAAGCTTTCTTT

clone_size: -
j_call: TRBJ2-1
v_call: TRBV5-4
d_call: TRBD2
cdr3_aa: CASSPPAGGPYEQFF
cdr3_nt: TGTGCCAGCAGCCCGCCAGCGGGGGGGCCGTATGAGCAGTTCTTC

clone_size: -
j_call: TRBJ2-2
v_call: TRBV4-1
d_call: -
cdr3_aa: CASSQRLVSGELFF
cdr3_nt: TGCGCCAGCAGCCAACGGCTAGTCTCGGGGGAGCTGTTTTTT

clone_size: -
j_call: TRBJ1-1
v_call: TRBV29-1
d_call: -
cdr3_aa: CSVMGNTEAFF
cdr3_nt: TGCAGCGTTATGGGAAACACTGAAGCTTTCTTT

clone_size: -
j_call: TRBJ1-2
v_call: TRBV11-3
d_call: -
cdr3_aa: CAAETIRDGYGYTF
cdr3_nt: TGTGCCGCTGAAACAATCAGAGATGGCTATGGCTACACCTTC

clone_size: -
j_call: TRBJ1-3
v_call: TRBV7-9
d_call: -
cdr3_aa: CASSPTSRLAGNTIYF
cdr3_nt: TGTGCCAGCAGTCCCACTTCAAGGCTGGCTGGAAACACCATATATTTT

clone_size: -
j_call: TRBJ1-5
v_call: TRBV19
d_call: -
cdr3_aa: CASSKPDDQKPQHF
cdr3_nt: TGTGCCAGTAGTAAGCCCGATGATCAAAAGCCCCAGCATTTT

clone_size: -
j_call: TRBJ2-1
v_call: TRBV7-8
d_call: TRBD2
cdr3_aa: CASSGLAGDYYNEQFF
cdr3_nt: TGTGCCAGCAGCGGACTAGCGGGAGATTACTACAATGAGCAGTTCTTC

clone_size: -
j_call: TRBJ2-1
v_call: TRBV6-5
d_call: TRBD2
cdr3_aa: CASSPGLAGGGEQFF
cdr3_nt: TGTGCCAGCTCCCCGGGGCTAGCGGGGGGCGGTGAGCAGTTCTTC

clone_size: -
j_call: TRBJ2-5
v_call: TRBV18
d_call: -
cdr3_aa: CASSPEVQETQYF
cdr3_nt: TGTGCCAGCTCACCAGAAGTCCAAGAGACCCAGTACTTC

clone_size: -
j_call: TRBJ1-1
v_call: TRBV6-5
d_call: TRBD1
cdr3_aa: CASRTTGAEAFF
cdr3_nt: TGTGCCAGCAGGACCACAGGGGCTGAAGCTTTCTTT

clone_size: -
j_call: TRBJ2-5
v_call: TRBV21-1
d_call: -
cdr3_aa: CASTNKGPGCGGPKSTKGETQYF
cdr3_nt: TGTGCCAGCACCAACAAGGGGCCTGGATGCGGGGGGCCGAAATCAACCAAGGGAGAGACCCAGTACTTC

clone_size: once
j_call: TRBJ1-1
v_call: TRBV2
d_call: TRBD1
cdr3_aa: CASQGQLIWAFF
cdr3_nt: TGTGCCAGCCAGGGACAGCTGATTTGGGCTTTCTTT

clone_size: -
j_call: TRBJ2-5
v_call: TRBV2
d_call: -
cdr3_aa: CASRGGRQETQYF
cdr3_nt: TGTGCCAGCAGGGGTGGCAGGCAAGAGACCCAGTACTTC

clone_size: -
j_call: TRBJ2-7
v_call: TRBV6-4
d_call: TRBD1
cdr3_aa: CASSDPHSGTVLHEQYF
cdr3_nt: TGTGCCAGCAGTGACCCCCACTCCGGGACAGTACTCCACGAGCAGTACTTC

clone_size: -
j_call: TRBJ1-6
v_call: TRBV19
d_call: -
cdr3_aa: CASRQGNSPLHF
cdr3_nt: TGTGCCAGTAGGCAGGGGAATTCACCCCTCCACTTT

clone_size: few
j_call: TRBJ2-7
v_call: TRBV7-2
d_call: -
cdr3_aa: CASSLTDGGLYEQYF
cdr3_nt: TGTGCCAGCAGCCTTACTGATGGGGGTCTTTACGAGCAGTACTTC

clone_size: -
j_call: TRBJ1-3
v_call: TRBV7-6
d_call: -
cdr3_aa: CASSLAGILSGNTIYF
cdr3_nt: TGTGCCAGCAGCTTAGCGGGGATCCTCTCTGGAAACACCATATATTTT

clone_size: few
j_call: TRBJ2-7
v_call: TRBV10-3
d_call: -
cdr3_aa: CAMGETYEQYF
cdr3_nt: TGTGCCATGGGAGAGACCTACGAGCAGTACTTC

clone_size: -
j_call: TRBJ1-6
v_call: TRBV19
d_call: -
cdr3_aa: CASSIGSNSPLHF
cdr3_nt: TGTGCCAGTAGTATAGGGTCGAATTCACCCCTCCACTTT

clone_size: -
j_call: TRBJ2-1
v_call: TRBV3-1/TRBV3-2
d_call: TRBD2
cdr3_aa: CATTSGGGRVEQFF
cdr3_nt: TGTGCCACCACCAGCGGGGGGGGTCGCGTTGAGCAGTTCTTC

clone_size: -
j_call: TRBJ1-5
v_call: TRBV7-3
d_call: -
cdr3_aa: CASSPPPTAYSNQPQHF
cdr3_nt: TGTGCCAGCAGCCCCCCCCCGACAGCTTATAGCAATCAGCCCCAGCATTTT

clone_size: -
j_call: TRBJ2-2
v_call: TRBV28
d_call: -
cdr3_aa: CASSFGGTGELFF
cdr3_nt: TGTGCCAGCAGTTTCGGGGGCACCGGGGAGCTGTTTTTT

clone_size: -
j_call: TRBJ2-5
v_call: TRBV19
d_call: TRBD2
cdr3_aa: CASSITGLGQETQYF
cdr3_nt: TGTGCCAGTAGTATTACTGGACTAGGCCAAGAGACCCAGTACTTC

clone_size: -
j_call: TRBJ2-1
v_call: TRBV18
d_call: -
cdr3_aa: CASSPDSSGEQFF
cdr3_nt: TGTGCCAGCTCACCAGATAGTAGTGGTGAGCAGTTCTTC

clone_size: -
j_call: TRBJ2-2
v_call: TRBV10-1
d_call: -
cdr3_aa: CASSPGPNTGELFF
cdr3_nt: TGCGCCAGCAGTCCAGGGCCGAACACCGGGGAGCTGTTTTTT

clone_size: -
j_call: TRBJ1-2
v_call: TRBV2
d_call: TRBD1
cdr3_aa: CASTRQGAKGYGYTF
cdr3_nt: TGTGCCAGCACTAGACAGGGGGCGAAGGGGTATGGCTACACCTTC

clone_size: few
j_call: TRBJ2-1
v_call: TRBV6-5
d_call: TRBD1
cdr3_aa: CASSYSADRGSNEQFF
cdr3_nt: TGTGCCAGCAGTTACTCGGCGGACAGGGGGTCGAATGAGCAGTTCTTC

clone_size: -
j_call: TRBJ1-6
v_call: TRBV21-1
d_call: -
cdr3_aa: CASSKEGHRGSPLHF
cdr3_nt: TGTGCCAGCAGCAAAGAAGGCCACCGGGGGTCACCCCTCCACTTT

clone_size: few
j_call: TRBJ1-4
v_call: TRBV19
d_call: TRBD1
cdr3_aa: CASSAEQGSRRGEKLFF
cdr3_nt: TGTGCCAGTAGTGCGGAACAGGGGAGTCGTCGTGGTGAAAAACTGTTTTTT

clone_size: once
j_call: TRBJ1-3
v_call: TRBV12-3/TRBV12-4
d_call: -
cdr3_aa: CASRPTSGNTIYF
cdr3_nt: TGTGCCAGCAGGCCGACCTCTGGAAACACCATATATTTT

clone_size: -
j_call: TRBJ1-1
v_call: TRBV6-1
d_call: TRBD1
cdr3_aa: CASSEVGTGSSSAFF
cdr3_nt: TGTGCCAGCAGTGAAGTTGGGACAGGATCGAGTTCAGCTTTCTTT

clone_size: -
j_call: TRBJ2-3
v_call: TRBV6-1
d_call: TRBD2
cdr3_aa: CASSDWTSGGAIAQYF
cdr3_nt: TGTGCCAGCAGTGACTGGACTAGCGGGGGGGCGATAGCGCAGTATTTT

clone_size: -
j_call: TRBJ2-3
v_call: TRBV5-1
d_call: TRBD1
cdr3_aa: CATSLGQTTTDTQYF
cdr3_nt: TGCGCCACCAGTTTGGGACAGACGACCACAGATACGCAGTATTTT

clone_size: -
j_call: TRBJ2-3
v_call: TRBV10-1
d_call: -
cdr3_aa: CASSVVSPPDTQYF
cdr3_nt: TGCGCCAGCAGCGTCGTGAGCCCACCAGATACGCAGTATTTT

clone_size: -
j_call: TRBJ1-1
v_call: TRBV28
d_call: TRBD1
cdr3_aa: CASRPGTAGTEAFF
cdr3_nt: TGTGCCAGCAGGCCCGGGACAGCAGGCACTGAAGCTTTCTTT

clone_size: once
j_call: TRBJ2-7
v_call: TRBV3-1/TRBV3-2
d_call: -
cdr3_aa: CASSLTTSYEQYF
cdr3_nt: TGTGCCAGCAGCCTGACTACCTCCTACGAGCAGTACTTC

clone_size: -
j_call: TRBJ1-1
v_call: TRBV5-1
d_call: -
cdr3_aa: CASSLRRGNTEAFF
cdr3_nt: TGCGCCAGCAGCTTAAGGAGGGGGAACACTGAAGCTTTCTTT

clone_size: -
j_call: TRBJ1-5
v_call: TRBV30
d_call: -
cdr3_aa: CAWTPGGGRGYQPQHF
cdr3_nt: TGTGCCTGGACCCCTGGGGGAGGAAGAGGTTATCAGCCCCAGCATTTT

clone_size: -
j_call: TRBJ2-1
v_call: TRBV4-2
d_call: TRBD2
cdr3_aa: CASSQDEGLAGDNEQFF
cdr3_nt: TGTGCCAGCAGCCAAGATGAGGGACTAGCGGGGGACAATGAGCAGTTCTTC

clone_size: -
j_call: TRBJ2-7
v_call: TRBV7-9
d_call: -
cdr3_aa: CASSLSGRTTYEQYF
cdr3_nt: TGTGCCAGCAGCTTGAGTGGAAGGACCACCTACGAGCAGTACTTC

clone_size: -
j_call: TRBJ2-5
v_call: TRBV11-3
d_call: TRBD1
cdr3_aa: CASSRGQNKETQYF
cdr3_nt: TGTGCCAGCAGCCGGGGACAGAATAAAGAGACCCAGTACTTC